A selection of T cell receptor beta chains follows, all from one sample in a study of shared clonotypes between healthy human individuals. The repertoire was sequenced with immunoSEQ multiplex PCR; TCRdb's copy has only in-frame clones and lacks some. The sample lists 2.3 million or so clones; 93% were seen once. Sequenced input: naive CD4+ T cells from PBMCs. The receptor source for this set is a man aged 18 to 30 in good health. Some clones in this sample may be carry-over from other donors' samples. CDR3s include the opening cysteine and the closing phenylalanine or tryptophan. The D gene is left open where the match is weak. Only part of the rows carry a size: once, few, many, or a class if the clone is expanded.

j_call clone_size v_call d_call cdr3_aa cdr3_nt
TRBJ2-1 NA TRBV28 NA CASRGYGAVNEQFF TGTGCCAGCAGGGGGTATGGGGCCGTCAATGAGCAGTTCTTC
TRBJ2-7 NA TRBV5-1 NA CASGKGLGQGSYEQYF TGCGCCAGCGGCAAGGGTCTGGGGCAGGGCTCCTACGAGCAGTACTTC
TRBJ2-7 NA TRBV5-1 NA CASSWAGPLTYEQYF TGCGCCAGCAGCTGGGCCGGGCCACTAACCTACGAGCAGTACTTC
TRBJ2-7 NA TRBV5-6 TRBD1 CASRRTGAYEQYF TGTGCCAGCAGACGGACAGGGGCCTACGAGCAGTACTTC
TRBJ2-2 NA TRBV7-2 NA CASSLWTVNIAGELFF TGTGCCAGCAGCTTATGGACCGTGAATATAGCCGGGGAGCTGTTTTTT
TRBJ1-5 NA TRBV28 NA CASSLGQGVIQPQHF TGTGCCAGCAGCCTGGGACAAGGAGTCATTCAGCCCCAGCATTTT
TRBJ1-5 NA TRBV7-9 NA CASSSDLSNQPQHF TGTGCCAGCAGCTCGGATCTTAGCAATCAGCCCCAGCATTTT
TRBJ2-7 once TRBV10-2 TRBD2 CASMLGTSAAYEQYF TGCGCCAGCATGTTAGGGACTAGCGCGGCCTACGAGCAGTACTTC
TRBJ2-7 NA TRBV11-2 TRBD1 CASSLTGTNLGEQYF TGTGCCAGCAGCCTGACAGGGACAAACTTGGGCGAGCAGTACTTC
TRBJ2-7 NA TRBV30 NA CAWSVVEEQYF TGTGCCTGGAGTGTAGTCGAAGAGCAGTACTTC
TRBJ2-5 NA TRBV12-5 NA CASGLGNTVTQETQYF TGTGCTAGTGGTTTGGGGAACACTGTAACCCAAGAGACCCAGTACTTC
TRBJ2-7 NA TRBV7-8 NA CASSSRPWGSYEQYF TGTGCCAGCAGCTCACGACCGTGGGGCTCCTACGAGCAGTACTTC
TRBJ2-2 NA TRBV27 NA CASMLARNTGELFF TGTGCCAGCATGCTAGCGAGAAACACCGGGGAGCTGTTTTTT
TRBJ2-5 NA TRBV7-2 NA CASSLVLRGAGNQETQYF TGTGCCAGCAGCTTAGTTCTCAGAGGCGCCGGGAACCAAGAGACCCAGTACTTC
TRBJ2-7 NA TRBV7-5 NA CARSLRWYGVGEQYF TGTGCCAGAAGCCTTCGGTGGTACGGCGTTGGAGAGCAGTACTTC
TRBJ1-2 once TRBV6-5 NA CASSYSRGVGYGYTF TGTGCCAGCAGTTACTCGAGAGGGGTAGGCTATGGCTACACCTTC
TRBJ2-3 NA TRBV28 TRBD2 CASRNSGLAAGDTQYF TGTGCCAGCAGGAACTCAGGCCTAGCGGCCGGAGATACGCAGTATTTT
TRBJ1-1 NA TRBV28 NA CASKLNTEAFF TGTGCCAGCAAACTTAACACTGAAGCTTTCTTT
TRBJ1-3 NA TRBV15 TRBD1 CATSRDSPRTGGNTIYF TGTGCCACCAGCAGAGATTCCCCCCGGACAGGAGGAAACACCATATATTTT
TRBJ1-2 NA TRBV9 NA CASSVGASNYGYTF TGTGCCAGCAGCGTAGGGGCGAGTAACTATGGCTACACCTTC
TRBJ2-5 NA TRBV29-1 NA CSVAGQETQYF TGCAGCGTTGCTGGGCAAGAGACCCAGTACTTC
TRBJ1-2 NA TRBV6-1 NA CASSEALRGVYGYTF TGTGCCAGCAGTGAAGCCCTCCGGGGGGTCTATGGCTACACCTTC
TRBJ2-2 NA TRBV4-1 NA CASSPITGSGELFF TGCGCCAGCAGCCCCATTACAGGGTCCGGGGAGCTGTTTTTT
TRBJ1-2 NA TRBV28 NA CASRYRLSLGNYGYTF TGTGCCAGCAGGTACCGGTTGTCCCTTGGAAACTATGGCTACACCTTC
TRBJ2-1 NA TRBV30 TRBD2 CAWSVRREKFF TGTGCCTGGAGTGTACGGCGGGAGAAGTTCTTC
TRBJ1-5 NA TRBV28 TRBD1 CASSPTGGGGQPQHF TGTGCCAGCAGTCCCACAGGGGGCGGGGGGCAGCCCCAGCATTTT
TRBJ2-7 NA TRBV6-6 NA CASTNINNGHYEQYF TGTGCCAGCACAAACATCAATAACGGCCACTACGAGCAGTACTTC
TRBJ2-6 NA TRBV28 NA CASTMDSLPGANVLTF TGTGCCAGCACCATGGACAGTCTCCCTGGGGCCAACGTCCTGACTTTC
TRBJ1-1 once TRBV5-1 NA CASSERPTGGMNTEAFF TGCGCCAGCTCTGAACGTCCAACGGGGGGTATGAACACTGAAGCTTTCTTT
TRBJ2-1 NA TRBV6-5 NA CASSSSTRIAAEQFF TGTGCCAGCAGTTCATCTACACGGATAGCGGCCGAGCAGTTCTTC
TRBJ1-5 few TRBV7-2 NA CASSLAGSNQPQHF TGTGCCAGCAGCTTAGCAGGGAGCAATCAGCCCCAGCATTTT
TRBJ2-1 NA TRBV15 NA CATGPTSYNEQFF TGTGCCACGGGACCGACCTCCTACAATGAGCAGTTCTTC
TRBJ1-4 NA TRBV6-5 NA CASRDARGPNEKLFF TGTGCCAGCAGGGACGCCCGGGGTCCCAATGAAAAACTGTTTTTT
TRBJ1-2 NA TRBV29-1 TRBD1 CSAGTADGYTF TGCAGCGCCGGGACAGCGGACGGCTACACCTTC
TRBJ2-5 NA TRBV7-3 NA CASSLTHTIETQYF TGTGCCAGCAGCTTAACCCACACGATAGAGACCCAGTACTTC
TRBJ2-3 NA TRBV9 NA CASSVALHEGTDTQYF TGTGCCAGCAGCGTAGCCCTTCACGAGGGCACAGATACGCAGTATTTT
TRBJ2-1 NA TRBV11-2 TRBD2 CASSLDRGGRWNEQFF TGTGCCAGCAGCTTAGATCGGGGCGGGAGGTGGAATGAGCAGTTCTTC
TRBJ1-2 NA TRBV7-9 NA CASSSDVRGGGYTF TGTGCCAGCAGCAGCGATGTAAGGGGCGGTGGCTACACCTTC
TRBJ2-3 NA TRBV6-1 TRBD1 CASRVGTETDTQYF TGTGCCAGCAGAGTCGGGACAGAAACAGATACGCAGTATTTT
TRBJ1-1 once TRBV7-9 NA CASSPRTGMNTEAFF TGTGCCAGCAGCCCCAGGACGGGGATGAACACTGAAGCTTTCTTT
TRBJ2-2 NA TRBV7-3 NA CASSLGAFNTGELFF TGTGCCAGCAGCTTGGGAGCTTTCAACACCGGGGAGCTGTTTTTT
TRBJ1-4 NA TRBV7-2 NA CASSLGGSEKLFF TGTGCCAGCAGCTTAGGGGGCTCTGAAAAACTGTTTTTT
TRBJ2-1 NA TRBV25-1 NA CASSVQVNNEQFF TGTGCCAGCAGTGTACAGGTTAACAATGAGCAGTTCTTC
TRBJ2-7 NA TRBV4-1 NA CASSREWSSYEQYF TGCGCCAGCAGCCGGGAGTGGAGTTCCTACGAGCAGTACTTC
TRBJ2-5 NA TRBV18 TRBD2 CASSLFGGEETQYF TGTGCCAGCTCACTGTTCGGGGGGGAAGAGACCCAGTACTTC
TRBJ2-1 NA TRBV18 NA CASSPLGGPGWGDNEQFF TGTGCCAGCTCACCCCTCGGCGGGCCCGGTTGGGGGGACAATGAGCAGTTCTTC
TRBJ2-1 NA TRBV29-1 NA CSVDKRGAQQFF TGCAGCGTTGATAAGAGAGGGGCCCAGCAGTTCTTC
TRBJ1-4 NA TRBV18 TRBD1 CASSPWTGAHEKLFF TGTGCCAGCTCACCATGGACAGGGGCTCACGAAAAACTGTTTTTT
TRBJ2-6 NA TRBV11-2 NA CASRTPNSGANVLTF TGTGCCAGCAGGACCCCGAACTCTGGGGCCAACGTCCTGACTTTC
TRBJ1-3 NA TRBV28 NA CASSLPVSGNTIYF TGTGCCAGCAGTTTACCGGTTTCTGGAAACACCATATATTTT